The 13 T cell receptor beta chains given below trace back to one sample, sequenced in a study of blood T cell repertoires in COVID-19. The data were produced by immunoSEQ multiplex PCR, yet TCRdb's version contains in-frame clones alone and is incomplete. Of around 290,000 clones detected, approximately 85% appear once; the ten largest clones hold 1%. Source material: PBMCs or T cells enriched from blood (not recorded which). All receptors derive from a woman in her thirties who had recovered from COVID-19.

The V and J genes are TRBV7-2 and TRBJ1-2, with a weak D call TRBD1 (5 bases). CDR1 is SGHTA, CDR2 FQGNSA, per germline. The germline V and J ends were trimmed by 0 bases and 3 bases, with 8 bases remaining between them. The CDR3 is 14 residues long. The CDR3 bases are TGTGCCAGCAGCTTAGCGGGGGAGGACTATGGCTACACCTTC. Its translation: CASSLAGEDYGYTF.

Here the CDR3 reads CASRYRGTKLQETQYF. As DNA, the CDR3 is TGTGCCAGCAGGTATAGGGGCACGAAGCTTCAAGAGACCCAGTACTTC. The V and J genes are TRBV28 and TRBJ2-5; possibly TRBD1 for D (5 bases). V shed 6 bases and J shed 2 bases, with 19 bases lying between them. Germline V gives CDR1 MDHEN, CDR2 SYDVKM. The CDR3 extends over 16 amino acids.

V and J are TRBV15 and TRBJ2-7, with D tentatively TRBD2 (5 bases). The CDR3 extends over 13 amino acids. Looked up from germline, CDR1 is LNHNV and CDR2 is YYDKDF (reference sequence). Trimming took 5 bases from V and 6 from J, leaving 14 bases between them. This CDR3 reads CATSGSVSLEQYF. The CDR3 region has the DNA TGTGCCACCAGCGGGAGCGTCTCCCTCGAGCAGTACTTC.

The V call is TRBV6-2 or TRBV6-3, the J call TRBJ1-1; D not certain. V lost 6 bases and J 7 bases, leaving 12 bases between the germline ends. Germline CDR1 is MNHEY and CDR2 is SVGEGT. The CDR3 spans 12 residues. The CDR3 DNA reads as TGTGCCAGCAGCGGGCCTTTTGTTGAAGCTTTCTTT. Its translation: CASSGPFVEAFF.

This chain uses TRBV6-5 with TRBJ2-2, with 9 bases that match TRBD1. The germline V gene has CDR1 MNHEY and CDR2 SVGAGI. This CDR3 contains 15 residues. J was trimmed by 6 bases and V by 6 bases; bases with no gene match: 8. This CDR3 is CASRTGQGGAGELFF. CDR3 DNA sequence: TGTGCCAGCAGGACGGGACAGGGAGGTGCCGGGGAGCTGTTTTTT.

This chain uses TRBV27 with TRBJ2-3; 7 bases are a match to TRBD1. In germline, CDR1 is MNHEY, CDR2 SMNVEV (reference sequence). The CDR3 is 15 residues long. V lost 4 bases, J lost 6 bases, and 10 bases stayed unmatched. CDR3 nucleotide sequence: TGTGCCAGCAGTTCTCCTGACCAGGGGGACGATACGCAGTATTTT. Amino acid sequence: CASSSPDQGDDTQYF.

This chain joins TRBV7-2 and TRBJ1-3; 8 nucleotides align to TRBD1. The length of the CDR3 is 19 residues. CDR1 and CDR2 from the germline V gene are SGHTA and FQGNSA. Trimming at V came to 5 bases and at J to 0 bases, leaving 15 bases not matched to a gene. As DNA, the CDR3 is TGTGCCAGCAGCCCCCTCCTCTTACCGGGACAGGCCTCTGGAAACACCATATATTTT. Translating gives CASSPLLLPGQASGNTIYF.

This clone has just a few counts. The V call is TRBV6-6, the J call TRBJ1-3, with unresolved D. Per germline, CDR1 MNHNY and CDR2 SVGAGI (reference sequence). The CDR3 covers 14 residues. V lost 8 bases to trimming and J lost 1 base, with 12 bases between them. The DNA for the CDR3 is TGTGCCAGCTGCGGGGAGGTATCTGGAAACACCATATATTTT. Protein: CASCGEVSGNTIYF.

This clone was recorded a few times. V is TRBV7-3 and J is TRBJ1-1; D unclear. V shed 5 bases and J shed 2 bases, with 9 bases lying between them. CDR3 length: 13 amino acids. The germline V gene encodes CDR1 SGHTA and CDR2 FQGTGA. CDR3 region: CASSATLNTEAFF. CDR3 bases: TGTGCCAGCAGCGCGACACTTAACACTGAAGCTTTCTTT.

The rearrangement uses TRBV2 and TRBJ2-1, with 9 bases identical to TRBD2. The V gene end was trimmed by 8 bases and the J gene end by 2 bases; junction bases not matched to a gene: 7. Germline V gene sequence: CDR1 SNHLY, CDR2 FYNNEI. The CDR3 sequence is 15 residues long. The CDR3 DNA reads TGTGCCAGCGGACCACTAGCGGGTACCTACAATGAGCAGTTCTTC. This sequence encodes CASGPLAGTYNEQFF. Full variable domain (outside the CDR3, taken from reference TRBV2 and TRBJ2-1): EPEVTQTPSHQVTQMGQEVILRCVPISNHLYFYWYRQILGQKVEFLVSFYNNEISEKSEIFDDQFSVERPDGSNFTLKIRSTKLEDSAMYFCASGPLAGTYNEQFFGPGTRLTVL.

The CDR3 sequence is CASSPRDTQVADTQYF. In DNA form, the CDR3 reads TGTGCCAGTAGTCCCCGGGACACCCAAGTCGCAGATACGCAGTATTTT. The chain employs TRBV19 and TRBJ2-3; maybe TRBD1 (6 bases). The V gene's germline CDR1 is LNHDA and CDR2 SQIVND (reference sequence). This CDR3 has 16 amino acids. V lost 5 bases to trimming and J lost 4 bases, with 19 bases between them. The full variable domain, with the rest looked up from reference TRBV19 and TRBJ2-3, is DGGITQSPKYLFRKEGQNVTLSCEQNLNHDAMYWYRQDPGQGLRLIYYSQIVNDFQKGDIAEGYSVSREKKESFPLTVTSAQKNPTAFYLCASSPRDTQVADTQYFGPGTRLTVL.

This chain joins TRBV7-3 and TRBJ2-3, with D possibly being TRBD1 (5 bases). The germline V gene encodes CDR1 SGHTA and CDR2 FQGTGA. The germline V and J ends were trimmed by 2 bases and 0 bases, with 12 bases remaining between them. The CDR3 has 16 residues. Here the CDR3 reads CASSLGAGTSTDTQYF. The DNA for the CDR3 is TGTGCCAGCAGCTTAGGGGCAGGTACTAGCACAGATACGCAGTATTTT. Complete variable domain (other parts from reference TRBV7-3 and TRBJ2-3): GAGVSQTPSNKVTEKGKYVELRCDPISGHTALYWYRQSLGQGPEFLIYFQGTGAADDSGLPNDRFFAVRPEGSVSTLKIQRTERGDSAVYLCASSLGAGTSTDTQYFGPGTRLTVL.

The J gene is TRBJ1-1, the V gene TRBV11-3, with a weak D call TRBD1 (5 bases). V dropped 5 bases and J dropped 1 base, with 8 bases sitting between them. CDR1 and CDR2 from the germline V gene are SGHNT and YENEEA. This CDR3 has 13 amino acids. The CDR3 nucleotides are TGTGCCAGCAGCCGCGACAGGAACACTGAAGCTTTCTTT. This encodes CASSRDRNTEAFF.